The present T cell receptor beta chain was sequenced within a study of shared T cell receptors in the human thymus. Germline V gives CDR1 LGHNT, CDR2 FRNRAP. Trimming took 3 bases from V and 6 from J; bases not matched to a gene: 10. CDR3 size: 16 residues. This clone was found once. Produced via immunoSEQ multiplex PCR; TCRdb's table is partial and in-frame only. The repertoire has roughly 500,000 clones, approximately 80% of them found once; the top ten carry about 0.013%. The same data also contributed to another study, on human thymus T cells. From that second work: It was healthy Finnish infants having corrective surgery for congenital heart defects who were the donors. From resections taken during corrective heart surgery, the thymus tissue was obtained. Thymic and blood repertoires appeared to display a bias in their usage of V and J genes. Related reports documented highly overlapping thymic repertoires among unrelated individuals.

Sequences were obtained from thymocytes. The clonotype originates from a boy under three years old with a congenital heart defect. V usage is TRBV12-5 and J usage is TRBJ2-4, with 8 bases that match TRBD1. The CDR3 sequence: CASGFLSDRGGNIQYF. Here the CDR3 DNA reads TGTGCTAGTGGTTTCCTCAGCGACAGGGGAGGAAACATTCAGTACTTC.